This T cell receptor (beta chain) was found in a study of response to subunit inactivated influenza vaccine. Whole-study results and caveats: The authors suggested that few new T cells are recruited per seasonal influenza vaccination.

This clonotype was observed at least ten times. Its target is unknown. The V and J ends lost 3 bases and 3 bases, in that order; junction bases with no gene match: 8. CDR1 and CDR2 (germline): WNHNN, SYGVQD (reference sequence). The CDR3 runs to 15 residues. TCRdb itself ran the RT-PCR reads through MiXCR, one entry per CDR3 protein. Of hundreds of thousands of distinct CDR3 sequences in the sample, 7.5% to 8.5% were seen once. J is TRBJ2-7 and V is TRBV10-1; 7 nucleotides agree with TRBD1. The origin of this receptor is a man between 50 and 75 years old who received an inactivated influenza vaccine. The sample consisted of PBMCs from blood, taken approximately 25 months after vaccination. This CDR3 is CASSEGRPGGYEQYF. The CDR3 DNA sequence: TGCGCCAGCAGTGAAGGCAGACCAGGGGGCTACGAGCAGTACTTC.